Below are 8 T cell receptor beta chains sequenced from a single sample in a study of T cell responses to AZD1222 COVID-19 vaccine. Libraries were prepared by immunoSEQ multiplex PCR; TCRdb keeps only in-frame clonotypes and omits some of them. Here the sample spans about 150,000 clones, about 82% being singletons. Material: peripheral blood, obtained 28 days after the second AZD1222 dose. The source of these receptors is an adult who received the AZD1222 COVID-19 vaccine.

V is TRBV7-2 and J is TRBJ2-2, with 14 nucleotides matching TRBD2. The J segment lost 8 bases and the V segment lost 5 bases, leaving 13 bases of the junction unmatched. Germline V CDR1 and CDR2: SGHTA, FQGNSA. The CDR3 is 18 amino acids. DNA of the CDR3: TGTGCCAGCAGCCCAGGGACTAGCGGGGGCTGGCATGGGGGGGAGCTGTTTTTT. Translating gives CASSPGTSGGWHGGELFF. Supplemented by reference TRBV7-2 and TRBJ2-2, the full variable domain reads GAGVSQSPSNKVTEKGKDVELRCDPISGHTALYWYRQSLGQGLEFLIYFQGNSAPDKSGLPSDRFSAERTGGSVSTLTIQRTQQEDSAVYLCASSPGTSGGWHGGELFFGEGSRLTVL.

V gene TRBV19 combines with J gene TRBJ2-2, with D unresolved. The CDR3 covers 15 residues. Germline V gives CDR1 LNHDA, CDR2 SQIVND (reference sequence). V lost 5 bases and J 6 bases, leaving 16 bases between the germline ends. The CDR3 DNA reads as TGTGCCAGTAGTTTCGCCCTAGTTGCGGCCGGGGAGCTGTTTTTT. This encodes CASSFALVAAGELFF.

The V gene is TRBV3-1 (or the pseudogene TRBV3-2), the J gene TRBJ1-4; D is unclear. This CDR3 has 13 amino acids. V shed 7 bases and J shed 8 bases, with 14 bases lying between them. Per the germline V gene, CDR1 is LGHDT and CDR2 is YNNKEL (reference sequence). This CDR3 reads CASTSSVGEKLFF. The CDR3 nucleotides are TGTGCCAGCACCTCTTCGGTTGGGGAAAAACTGTTTTTT.

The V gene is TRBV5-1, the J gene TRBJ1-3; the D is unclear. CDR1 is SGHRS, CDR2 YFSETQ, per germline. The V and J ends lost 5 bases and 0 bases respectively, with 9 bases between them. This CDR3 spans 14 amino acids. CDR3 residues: CASREPRSGNTIYF. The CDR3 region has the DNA TGCGCCAGCAGGGAACCGCGCTCTGGAAACACCATATATTTT. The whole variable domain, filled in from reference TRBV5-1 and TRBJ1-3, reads KAGVTQTPRYLIKTRGQQVTLSCSPISGHRSVSWYQQTPGQGLQFLFEYFSETQRNKGNFPGRFSGRQFSNSRSEMNVSTLELGDSALYLCASREPRSGNTIYFGEGSWLTVV.

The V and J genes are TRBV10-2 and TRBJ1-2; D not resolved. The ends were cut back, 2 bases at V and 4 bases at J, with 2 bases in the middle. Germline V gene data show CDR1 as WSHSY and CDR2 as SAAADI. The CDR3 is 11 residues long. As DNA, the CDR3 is TGCGCCAGCAGTGAGGGCTATGGCTACACCTTC. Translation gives CASSEGYGYTF.

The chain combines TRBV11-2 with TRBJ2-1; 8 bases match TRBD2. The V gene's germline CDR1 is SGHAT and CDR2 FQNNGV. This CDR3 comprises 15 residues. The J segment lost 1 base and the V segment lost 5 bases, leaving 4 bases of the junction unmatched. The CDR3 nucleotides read TGTGCCAGCAGCCGAAGCGGGAGTTCCTACAATGAGCAGTTCTTC. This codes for CASSRSGSSYNEQFF.

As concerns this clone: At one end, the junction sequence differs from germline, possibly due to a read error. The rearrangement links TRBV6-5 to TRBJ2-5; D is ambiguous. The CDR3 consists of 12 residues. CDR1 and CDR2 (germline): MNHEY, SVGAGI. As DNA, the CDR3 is TGTGCCAGCAGGCGGAGCTCAGAGATCCAGTACTTC. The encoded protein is CASRRSSEIQYF.

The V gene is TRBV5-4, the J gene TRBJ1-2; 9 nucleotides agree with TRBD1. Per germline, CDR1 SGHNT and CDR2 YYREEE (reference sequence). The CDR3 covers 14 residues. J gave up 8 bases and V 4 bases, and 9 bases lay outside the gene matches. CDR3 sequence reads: CASSLRDRGEGYTF. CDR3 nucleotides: TGTGCCAGCAGCCTACGAGACAGGGGGGAGGGCTACACCTTC.